The rows below give T cell receptor beta chains drawn from one sample of a study of vaccination and CD4 T cells after COVID-19. The antigens these receptors bind are not known. TCRdb used MiXCR to reprocess the PCR reads, holding one entry per CDR3 protein. This sample has about 18,000 distinct CDR3 sequences; 51% occur once, and the top ten carry roughly 10%. Sample: CD4+ T cells from blood, cultured in vitro, taken before SARS-CoV-2 vaccination. The receptors were sampled from a human donor who had recovered from COVID-19. Each CDR3 is given with its conserved first and last residue. The D gene is left open where the match is weak. Size is stated for part of the rows, as once, few or many counts, or as a class when the clone is expanded.

j_gene: TRBJ2-3; d_gene: -; abundance: -; v_gene: TRBV5-4; CDR3aa: CASSFPGSSTDTQYF; CDR3nt: TGTGCCAGCAGCTTCCCTGGTTCTAGCACAGATACGCAGTATTTT
j_gene: TRBJ1-1; d_gene: -; abundance: -; v_gene: TRBV19; CDR3aa: CASSIFGIGTEAFF; CDR3nt: TGTGCCAGTAGTATTTTTGGGATTGGCACTGAAGCTTTCTTT
j_gene: TRBJ2-7; d_gene: TRBD2; abundance: -; v_gene: TRBV10-3; CDR3aa: CAISAATPSGSINEQYF; CDR3nt: TGTGCCATCAGTGCGGCTACACCTAGCGGGAGTATCAACGAGCAGTACTTC
j_gene: TRBJ1-6; d_gene: -; abundance: -; v_gene: TRBV18; CDR3aa: CASSPQGYNSPLHF; CDR3nt: TGTGCCAGCTCACCGCAGGGTTATAATTCACCCCTCCACTTT
j_gene: TRBJ1-4; d_gene: TRBD1; abundance: -; v_gene: TRBV20-1; CDR3aa: CSARGQGATNEKLFF; CDR3nt: TGCAGTGCTAGAGGTCAGGGGGCCACTAATGAAAAACTGTTTTTT
j_gene: TRBJ2-7; d_gene: TRBD1; abundance: -; v_gene: TRBV4-1; CDR3aa: CASSQGRGTGTGGSYEQYF; CDR3nt: TGCGCCAGCAGCCAAGGAAGGGGCACCGGGACAGGGGGTTCCTACGAGCAGTACTTC
j_gene: TRBJ2-5; d_gene: TRBD1; abundance: -; v_gene: TRBV20-1; CDR3aa: CKTGDQETRYF; CDR3nt: TGTAAGACAGGGGACCAAGAGACCCGGTACTTC
j_gene: TRBJ2-7; d_gene: -; abundance: -; v_gene: TRBV7-8; CDR3aa: CASSSRVGAEQYF; CDR3nt: TGTGCCAGCAGCTCTCGGGTTGGGGCCGAGCAGTACTTC
j_gene: TRBJ2-7; d_gene: -; abundance: -; v_gene: TRBV27; CDR3aa: CASNLNQGGEQYF; CDR3nt: TGTGCCAGCAACCTAAATCAGGGCGGCGAGCAGTACTTC
j_gene: TRBJ2-3; d_gene: TRBD2; abundance: -; v_gene: TRBV11-2; CDR3aa: CASSLRTSGRTDTQYF; CDR3nt: TGTGCCAGCAGCCTACGGACTAGCGGGAGAACAGATACGCAGTATTTT
j_gene: TRBJ2-5; d_gene: TRBD2; abundance: -; v_gene: TRBV28; CDR3aa: CASRRTSGREETQYF; CDR3nt: TGTGCCAGCAGACGGACTAGCGGGAGGGAAGAGACCCAGTACTTC
j_gene: TRBJ2-1; d_gene: -; abundance: -; v_gene: TRBV6-5; CDR3aa: CASSYGNLPYNEQFF; CDR3nt: TGTGCCAGCAGTTACGGGAACCTGCCTTACAATGAGCAGTTCTTC
j_gene: TRBJ2-3; d_gene: -; abundance: few; v_gene: TRBV7-3; CDR3aa: CASSLLGSTDTQYF; CDR3nt: TGTGCCAGCAGCTTACTTGGGAGCACAGATACGCAGTATTTT
j_gene: TRBJ2-7; d_gene: -; abundance: -; v_gene: TRBV25-1; CDR3aa: CAGGRALGYEQYF; CDR3nt: TGTGCCGGTGGACGGGCCCTCGGCTACGAGCAGTACTTC
j_gene: TRBJ1-6; d_gene: TRBD1; abundance: -; v_gene: TRBV15; CDR3aa: CATSRRGSNSPLHF; CDR3nt: TGTGCCACCAGCCGCAGGGGGAGTAATTCACCCCTCCACTTT